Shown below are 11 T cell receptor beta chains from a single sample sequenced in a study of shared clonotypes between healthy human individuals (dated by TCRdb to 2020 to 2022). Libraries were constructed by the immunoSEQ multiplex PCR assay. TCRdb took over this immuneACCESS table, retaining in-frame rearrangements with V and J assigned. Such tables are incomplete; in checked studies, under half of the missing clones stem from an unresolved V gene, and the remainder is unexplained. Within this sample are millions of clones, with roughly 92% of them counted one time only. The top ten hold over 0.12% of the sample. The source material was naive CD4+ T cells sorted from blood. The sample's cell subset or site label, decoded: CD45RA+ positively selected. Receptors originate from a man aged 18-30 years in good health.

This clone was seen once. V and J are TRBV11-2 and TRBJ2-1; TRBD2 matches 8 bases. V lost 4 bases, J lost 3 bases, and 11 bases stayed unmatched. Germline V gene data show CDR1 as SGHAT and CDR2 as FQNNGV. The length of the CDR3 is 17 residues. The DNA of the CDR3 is TGTGCCAGCAGCTCCACCGTAGGACTAGCAATCTACAATGAGCAGTTCTTC. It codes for CASSSTVGLAIYNEQFF.

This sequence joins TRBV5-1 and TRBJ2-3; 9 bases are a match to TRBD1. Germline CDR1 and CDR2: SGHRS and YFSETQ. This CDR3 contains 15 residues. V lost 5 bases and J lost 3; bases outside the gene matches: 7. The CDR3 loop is CASSNGQGTTDTQYF. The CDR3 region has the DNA TGCGCCAGCAGTAACGGACAGGGGACGACAGATACGCAGTATTTT.

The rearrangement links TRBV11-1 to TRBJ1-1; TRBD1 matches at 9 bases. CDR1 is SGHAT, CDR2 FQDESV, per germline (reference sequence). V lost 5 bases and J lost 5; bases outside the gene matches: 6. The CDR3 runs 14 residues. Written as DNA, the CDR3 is TGTGCCAGCAGCCACAGGGGGCGGGGGACTGAAGCTTTCTTT. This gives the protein CASSHRGRGTEAFF. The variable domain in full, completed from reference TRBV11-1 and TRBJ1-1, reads EAEVAQSPRYKITEKSQAVAFWCDPISGHATLYWYRQILGQGPELLVQFQDESVVDDSQLPKDRFSAERLKGVDSTLKIQPAELGDSAMYLCASSHRGRGTEAFFGQGTRLTVV.

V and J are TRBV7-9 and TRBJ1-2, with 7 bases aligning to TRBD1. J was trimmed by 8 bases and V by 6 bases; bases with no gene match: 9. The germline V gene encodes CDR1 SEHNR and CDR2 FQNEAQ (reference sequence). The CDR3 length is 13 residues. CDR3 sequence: CASRRTGGEGYTF. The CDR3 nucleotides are TGTGCCAGCAGACGGACAGGTGGGGAGGGCTACACCTTC. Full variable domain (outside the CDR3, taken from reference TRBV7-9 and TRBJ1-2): DTGVSQNPRHKITKRGQNVTFRCDPISEHNRLYWYRQTLGQGPEFLTYFQNEAQLEKSRLLSDRFSAERPKGSFSTLEIQRTEQGDSAMYLCASRRTGGEGYTFGSGTRLTVV.

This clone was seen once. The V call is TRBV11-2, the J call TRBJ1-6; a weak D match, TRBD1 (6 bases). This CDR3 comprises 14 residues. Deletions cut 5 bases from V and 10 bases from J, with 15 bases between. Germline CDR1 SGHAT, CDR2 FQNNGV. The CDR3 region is CASSHTGMRSPLHF. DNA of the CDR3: TGTGCCAGCAGCCATACAGGGATGAGGTCACCCCTCCACTTT. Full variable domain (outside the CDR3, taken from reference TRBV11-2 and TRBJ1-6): EAGVAQSPRYKIIEKRQSVAFWCNPISGHATLYWYQQILGQGPKLLIQFQNNGVVDDSQLPKDRFSAERLKGVDSTLKIQPAKLEDSAVYLCASSHTGMRSPLHFGNGTRLTVT.

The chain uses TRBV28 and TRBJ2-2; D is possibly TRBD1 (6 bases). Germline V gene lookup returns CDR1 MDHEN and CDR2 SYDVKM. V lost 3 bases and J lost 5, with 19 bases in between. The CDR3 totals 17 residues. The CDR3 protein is CASSFRLGQGWTGELFF. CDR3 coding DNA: TGTGCCAGCAGTTTTAGGCTAGGGCAGGGGTGGACCGGGGAGCTGTTTTTT.

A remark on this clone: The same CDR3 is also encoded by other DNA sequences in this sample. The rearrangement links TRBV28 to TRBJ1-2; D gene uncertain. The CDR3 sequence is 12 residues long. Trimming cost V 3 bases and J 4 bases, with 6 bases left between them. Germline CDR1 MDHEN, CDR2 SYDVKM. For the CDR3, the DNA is TGTGCCAGCAGTTTGAAGGGCTATGGCTACACCTTC. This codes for CASSLKGYGYTF.

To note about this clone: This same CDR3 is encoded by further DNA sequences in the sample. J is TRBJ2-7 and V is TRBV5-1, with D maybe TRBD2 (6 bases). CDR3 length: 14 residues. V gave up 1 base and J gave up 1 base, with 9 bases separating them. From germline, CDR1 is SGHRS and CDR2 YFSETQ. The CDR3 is CASSLQGGSYEQYF. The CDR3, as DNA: TGCGCCAGCAGCTTGCAGGGAGGTTCCTACGAGCAGTACTTC.

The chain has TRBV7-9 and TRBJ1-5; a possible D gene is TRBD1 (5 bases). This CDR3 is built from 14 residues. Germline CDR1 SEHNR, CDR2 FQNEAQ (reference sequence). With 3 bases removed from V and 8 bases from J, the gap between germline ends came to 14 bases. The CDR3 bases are TGTGCCAGCAGCTTCTCCGGGGACGGGGAGCCCCAGCATTTT. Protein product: CASSFSGDGEPQHF.

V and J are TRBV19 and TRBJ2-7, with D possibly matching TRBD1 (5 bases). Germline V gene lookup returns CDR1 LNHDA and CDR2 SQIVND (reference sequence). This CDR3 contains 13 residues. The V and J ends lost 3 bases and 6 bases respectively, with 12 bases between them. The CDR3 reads CASSIGRVGEQYF. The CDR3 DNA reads TGTGCCAGTAGTATCGGCAGGGTCGGCGAGCAGTACTTC.

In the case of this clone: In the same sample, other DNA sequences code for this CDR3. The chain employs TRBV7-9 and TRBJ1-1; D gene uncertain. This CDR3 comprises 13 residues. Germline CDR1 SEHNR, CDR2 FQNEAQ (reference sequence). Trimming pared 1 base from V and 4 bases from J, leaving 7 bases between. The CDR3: CASSLGGGTEAFF. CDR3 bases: TGTGCCAGCAGCTTAGGGGGAGGCACTGAAGCTTTCTTT.